This entry lists 21 T cell receptor beta chains sequenced from one sample in a study of yellow fever vaccine responses in identical twins. A single record per CDR3 protein comes from TCRdb applying MiXCR to the RT-PCR reads. The table includes 15,000 to 20,000 distinct CDR3 sequences, roughly 70% detected once. This material consisted of T cells from blood (PBMCs), unsorted or a sorted subset (not recorded which), taken before or after yellow fever vaccination (not recorded which). The receptors derive from a woman aged 18 to 35 who received the yellow fever vaccine.

The chain has TRBV12-3 or TRBV12-4 and TRBJ1-2; D may be TRBD1 (5 bases). This CDR3 region has 13 residues. Trimming left V 4 bases short and J 3 bases short, with 9 bases between. The CDR3 loop reads CASSSQGYYGYTF. The CDR3 DNA sequence: TGTGCCAGCAGTTCGCAGGGATACTATGGCTACACCTTC.

This clonotype was seen a few times. The rearrangement uses TRBV28 and TRBJ1-1; D remains unclear. Germline loops: CDR1 MDHEN, CDR2 SYDVKM. The length of the CDR3 is 11 residues. V was trimmed by 6 bases and J by 2 bases, leaving 4 bases between them. The CDR3 nucleotides are TGTGCCAGCAGCCGTAACACTGAAGCTTTCTTT. Its protein is CASSRNTEAFF.

V gene TRBV29-1 combines with J gene TRBJ1-1; D may be TRBD1 (5 bases). The CDR3 length is 13 residues. CDR1 SQVTM and CDR2 ANQGSEA come from the germline V gene. V dropped 7 bases and J dropped 7 bases, with 19 bases sitting between them. CDR3 sequence (DNA): TGCAGCGGCGTGTGGGGGGGACGGGGTGAAGCTTTCTTT. Translated, it gives CSGVWGGRGEAFF.

The chain combines TRBV23-1 with TRBJ1-6, with no clear D. TRBV23-1 is given ORF status, its function remaining uncertain. Between the trimmed V and J ends, which lost 1 base and 2 bases, there was a span of 12 bases. The CDR3 totals 17 residues. CDR3: CASSQLARRTYNSPLHF. Here the CDR3 DNA reads TGCGCCAGCAGTCAATTGGCTCGGAGGACCTATAATTCACCCCTCCACTTT.

V gene TRBV27 combines with J gene TRBJ2-7; maybe TRBD1 (5 bases). Germline CDR1 reads MNHEY; CDR2 reads SMNVEV (reference sequence). This CDR3 is 13 amino acids long. V was trimmed by 3 bases and J by 3 bases, leaving 9 bases between them. CDR3 sequence reads: CASSFATVYEQYV. The CDR3 coding sequence is TGTGCCAGCAGTTTCGCGACAGTCTACGAGCAGTACGTC.

This sequence joins TRBV12-3 or TRBV12-4 and TRBJ2-2; TRBD1 is a possible D gene (5 bases). The CDR3 has 14 amino acids. V was shortened by 7 bases and J by 0 bases, with 9 bases between the two germline ends. Written as DNA, the CDR3 is TGTGCCAGCAAGGGGCGCCCGAACACCGGGGAGCTGTTTTTT. Its translation: CASKGRPNTGELFF.

The rearrangement uses TRBV14 and TRBJ2-1; TRBD2 aligns across 8 bases. In germline, CDR1 is SGHDN, CDR2 FVKESK. The CDR3 extends over 16 amino acids. The V gene end was trimmed by 2 bases and the J gene end by 4 bases; junction bases not matched to a gene: 7. The CDR3 nucleotides are TGTGCCAGCAGCCAAAGGGCGGGGGGCCAGTACAATGAGCAGTTCTTC. This translates into CASSQRAGGQYNEQFF.

V gene TRBV11-2 combines with J gene TRBJ2-7, with TRBD1 as a possible D gene (6 bases). Germline V gene sequence: CDR1 SGHAT, CDR2 FQNNGV. The CDR3 is 14 amino acids. Trimming shortened V by 5 bases and J by 2 bases, and 13 bases separated the two germline ends. CDR3 sequence: CASSIGTQTYEQYF. The CDR3 DNA reads as TGTGCCAGCAGCATCGGGACACAAACCTACGAGCAGTACTTC.

The gene calls are TRBV29-1 and TRBJ2-7; D is possibly TRBD2 (5 bases). The CDR3 length is 12 residues. Germline CDR1 is SQVTM and CDR2 is ANQGSEA. Trimming took 3 bases from V and 7 from J, leaving 13 bases between them. The CDR3: CSVEDSDWEQYF. Written as DNA, the CDR3 is TGCAGCGTTGAGGACTCCGATTGGGAGCAGTACTTC.

The V gene is TRBV29-1, the J gene TRBJ2-5, with D uncertain. V shed 6 bases and J shed 1 base, with 9 bases lying between them. CDR1 and CDR2 (germline): SQVTM, ANQGSEA. The CDR3 spans 12 residues. CDR3 sequence: CSVVVVQETQYF. DNA for the CDR3: TGCAGCGTCGTCGTGGTCCAAGAGACCCAGTACTTC.

The rearrangement uses TRBV13 and TRBJ2-5; D is possibly TRBD1 (5 bases). V was cut by 7 bases and J by 11 bases, with 23 bases left in between. The CDR3 runs 14 residues. Germline V gene lookup returns CDR1 PRHDT and CDR2 FYEKMQ (reference sequence). The CDR3 DNA reads as TGTGCCAGCATCCCACCCCTCACAGGCACTACTCAGTACTTC. Protein product: CASIPPLTGTTQYF.

A single count supports this clonotype. J is TRBJ2-5 and V is TRBV12-3 or TRBV12-4; D is possibly TRBD2 (5 bases). The ends were cut back, 6 bases at V and 0 bases at J, with 14 bases in the middle. This CDR3 has 15 amino acids. CDR3 in amino acids: CASSPPDWYQETQYF. In nucleotides, the CDR3 is TGTGCCAGCAGCCCCCCGGACTGGTACCAAGAGACCCAGTACTTC.

The table lists this clonotype with a few counts. The chain couples TRBV18 to TRBJ1-3; D uncertain. Germline CDR1 is KGHSH and CDR2 is LQKENI. The V end was cut by 0 bases, the J end by 0 bases, with 15 bases between. CDR3 size: 18 residues. As DNA, the CDR3 is TGTGCCAGCTCACCACCGACGATCGGCACGAGCTCTGGAAACACCATATATTTT. Translating gives CASSPPTIGTSSGNTIYF. Full variable domain (rest looked up from reference TRBV18 and TRBJ1-3): NAGVMQNPRHLVRRRGQEARLRCSPMKGHSHVYWYRQLPEEGLKFMVYLQKENIIDESGMPKERFSAEFPKEGPSILRIQQVVRGDSAAYFCASSPPTIGTSSGNTIYFGEGSWLTVV.

The chain uses TRBV2 and TRBJ2-1; TRBD2 matches 11 bases. Germline trimming cut 4 bases from V and 4 bases from J; bases unmatched to any gene: 3. The CDR3 is made up of 15 amino acids. Per the germline V gene, CDR1 is SNHLY and CDR2 is FYNNEI. The CDR3: CASSGPSGRYNEQFF. DNA of the CDR3: TGTGCCAGCAGTGGTCCTAGCGGGAGGTACAATGAGCAGTTCTTC.

About this clonotype itself: One end of the junction varies from germline; a read error may be responsible. This rearrangement joins TRBV4-1 to TRBJ1-1, with 11 bases lining up with TRBD1. CDR1 and CDR2 from the germline V gene are MGHRA and YSYEKL. The CDR3 is made up of 15 amino acids. The CDR3 bases are TGCGCCAGCAGACAAGGACAGGGGGCGCACACTGAAGCTTTCTTT. This codes for CASRQGQGAHTEAFF.

This chain's CDR3 is CSAEGLAGGSTDTQYF. CDR3 sequence (DNA): TGCAGCGCGGAGGGGTTAGCGGGAGGAAGCACAGATACGCAGTATTTT. The chain has TRBV29-1 and TRBJ2-3; 10 nucleotides match TRBD2. The CDR3 contains 16 residues. The V gene end was trimmed by 7 bases and the J gene end by 0 bases; junction bases not matched to a gene: 10. CDR1 SQVTM and CDR2 ANQGSEA come from the germline V gene.

The CDR3 DNA reads as TGTGCCAGCAGCTCCGCTATTGGGAATGAAAAACTGTTTTTT. It translates to CASSSAIGNEKLFF. The chain couples TRBV12-3 or TRBV12-4 to TRBJ1-4; no reliable D call. Trimming took off 6 bases at V and 5 bases at J, with 13 bases between the two ends. This CDR3 contains 14 residues.

The chain has TRBV4-2 and TRBJ2-1; TRBD1 agrees at 11 bases. Unmatched junction bases numbered 4, after V lost 4 bases and J lost 8 bases. The CDR3 loop spans 14 amino acids. Germline loops: CDR1 LGHNA, CDR2 YNFKEQ. Here the CDR3 reads CASSPGQGAYEQFF. CDR3 coding DNA: TGTGCCAGCAGCCCAGGACAGGGGGCCTATGAGCAGTTCTTC.

Details on this clonotype: Germline is not matched at one junction end, which may reflect a read error. The DNA for the CDR3 is TGTGCCAGCAGCCAAGTTATTACCGGTGAGCTGTTTTTT. As protein: CASSQVITGELFF. V is TRBV3-1 and J is TRBJ2-2; D unresolved. The germline V gene has CDR1 LGHDT and CDR2 YNNKEL (reference sequence). This CDR3 is 13 amino acids long.

The genes are TRBV5-4 and TRBJ1-1; D uncertain. The CDR3 loop spans 13 amino acids. Trimming stripped 4 bases from V and 2 bases from J, with 9 bases between. Germline V gene sequence: CDR1 SGHNT, CDR2 YYREEE (reference sequence). For the CDR3, the DNA is TGTGCCAGCAGCCCGAATCTAAACACTGAAGCTTTCTTT. Its translation is CASSPNLNTEAFF. Drawing the rest from reference TRBV5-4 and TRBJ1-1, the complete variable domain is ETGVTQSPTHLIKTRGQQVTLRCSSQSGHNTVSWYQQALGQGPQFIFQYYREEENGRGNFPPRFSGLQFPNYSSELNVNALELDDSALYLCASSPNLNTEAFFGQGTRLTVV.

The V call is TRBV15, the J call TRBJ2-1; the match to TRBD1 covers 10 bases. CDR3 length: 16 amino acids. V trimming: 2 bases; J trimming: 4 bases; junction bases outside the gene matches: 5. From germline, CDR1 is LNHNV and CDR2 YYDKDF (reference sequence). The CDR3 region is CATSRPTGGLYNEQFF. The CDR3 DNA sequence: TGTGCCACCAGCAGACCGACAGGGGGCTTGTACAATGAGCAGTTCTTC.